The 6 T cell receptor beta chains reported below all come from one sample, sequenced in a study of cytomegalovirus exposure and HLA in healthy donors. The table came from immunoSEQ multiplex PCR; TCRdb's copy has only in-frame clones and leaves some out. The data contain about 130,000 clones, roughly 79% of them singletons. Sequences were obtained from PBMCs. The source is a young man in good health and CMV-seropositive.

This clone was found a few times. CDR3 residues: CASTLNRARGDYYGYTF. The CDR3 coding sequence is TGTGCCAGCACCCTCAACCGGGCCAGGGGAGACTACTATGGCTACACCTTC. The chain is built from TRBV7-9 and TRBJ1-2; TRBD1 is a possible D gene (6 bases). Trimming took off 7 bases at V and 3 bases at J, with 24 bases between the two ends. Germline V gene data show CDR1 as SEHNR and CDR2 as FQNEAQ (reference sequence). This CDR3 is 17 amino acids long.

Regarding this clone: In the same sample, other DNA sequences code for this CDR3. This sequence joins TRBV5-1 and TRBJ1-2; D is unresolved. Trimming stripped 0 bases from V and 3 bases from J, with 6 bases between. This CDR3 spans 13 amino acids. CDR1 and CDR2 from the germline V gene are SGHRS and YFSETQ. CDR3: CASSLGGDYGYTF. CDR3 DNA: TGCGCCAGCAGCTTGGGAGGTGACTATGGCTACACCTTC.

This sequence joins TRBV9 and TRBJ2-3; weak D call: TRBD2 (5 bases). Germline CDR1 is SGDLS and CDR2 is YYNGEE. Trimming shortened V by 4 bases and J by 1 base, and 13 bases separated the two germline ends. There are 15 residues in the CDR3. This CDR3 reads CASSYFGAGTDTQYF. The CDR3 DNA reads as TGTGCCAGCAGCTACTTCGGAGCGGGCACAGATACGCAGTATTTT. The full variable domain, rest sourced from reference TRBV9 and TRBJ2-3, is DSGVTQTPKHLITATGQRVTLRCSPRSGDLSVYWYQQSLDQGLQFLIQYYNGEERAKGNILERFSAQQFPDLHSELNLSSLELGDSALYFCASSYFGAGTDTQYFGPGTRLTVL.

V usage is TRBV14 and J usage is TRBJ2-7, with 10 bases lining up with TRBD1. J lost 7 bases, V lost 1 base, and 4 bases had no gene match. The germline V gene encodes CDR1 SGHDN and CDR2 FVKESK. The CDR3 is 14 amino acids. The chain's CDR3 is CASSQGQGAREQYF. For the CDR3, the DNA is TGTGCCAGCAGCCAAGGACAGGGGGCGCGGGAGCAGTACTTC.

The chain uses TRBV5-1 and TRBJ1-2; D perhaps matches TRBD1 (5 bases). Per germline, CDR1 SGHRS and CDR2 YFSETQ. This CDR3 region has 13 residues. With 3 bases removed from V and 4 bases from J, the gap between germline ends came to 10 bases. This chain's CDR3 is CASSSEGTYGYTF. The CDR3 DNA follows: TGCGCCAGCAGCTCGGAGGGGACCTATGGCTACACCTTC. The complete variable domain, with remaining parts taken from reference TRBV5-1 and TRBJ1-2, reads KAGVTQTPRYLIKTRGQQVTLSCSPISGHRSVSWYQQTPGQGLQFLFEYFSETQRNKGNFPGRFSGRQFSNSRSEMNVSTLELGDSALYLCASSSEGTYGYTFGSGTRLTVV.

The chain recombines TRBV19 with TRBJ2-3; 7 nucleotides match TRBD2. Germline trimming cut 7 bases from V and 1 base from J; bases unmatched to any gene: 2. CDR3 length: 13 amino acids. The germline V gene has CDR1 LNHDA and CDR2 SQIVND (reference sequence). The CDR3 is CASNGGGTDTQYF. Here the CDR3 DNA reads TGTGCCAGTAATGGGGGGGGCACAGATACGCAGTATTTT.